This T cell receptor (beta chain) was identified in a study of blood T cell repertoires in COVID-19. For the study at large: Material from acute and convalescent COVID-19 was sourced from the United States, Italy and Spain.

Germline-derived CDR1 and CDR2 are LNHDA and SQIVND (reference sequence). V was pared by 5 bases and J by 6 bases, with 3 bases of the junction left unmatched. The CDR3 length is 13 residues. Clones were read by immunoSEQ multiplex PCR, and TCRdb kept only the in-frame ones, dropping some. The table lists over 150,000 clones, 85% of them singletons. The sequencing sample was made of PBMCs or T cells enriched from blood (not recorded which). This receptor was obtained from a man aged 35-49 years who had recovered from COVID-19. This rearrangement joins TRBV19 to TRBJ1-5; TRBD1 matches at 8 bases. CDR3: CASSVDRGQPQHF. CDR3 nucleotide sequence: TGTGCCAGTAGTGTTGACAGGGGTCAGCCCCAGCATTTT.